Listed below are T cell receptor beta chains from one sample, sequenced in a study of T cells in Graves' hyperthyroidism and ophthalmopathy. TCRdb re-called the multiplex PCR reads through MiXCR, storing one row per CDR3 protein. The table shows about 290,000 distinct CDR3 sequences, with approximately 18% occurring only once. The sample was blood. These receptor sequences come from a man aged 45-60 years with Graves' ophthalmopathy. CDR3s include the opening cysteine and the closing phenylalanine or tryptophan. The order of the fields is V gene, J gene, clone size, D gene, CDR3 DNA, CDR3 protein. A D gene is named only where the DNA matches it firmly. Clone size is shown for a subset of rows, as once, few, many or a class of expanded clone.

v_gene: TRBV19; j_gene: TRBJ1-2; abundance: .; d_gene: .; CDR3nt: TGTGCCAGTAGTATTAACAGGAGGATGGGCGATGGCTACACCTTC; CDR3aa: CASSINRRMGDGYTF
v_gene: TRBV5-1; j_gene: TRBJ2-2; abundance: few; d_gene: .; CDR3nt: TGCGCCAGCAGCTTGGCAATGGGCACCGGGGAGCTGTTTTTT; CDR3aa: CASSLAMGTGELFF
v_gene: TRBV15; j_gene: TRBJ2-1; abundance: few; d_gene: .; CDR3nt: TGTGCCACCAGCAGATCCGGGGGTGAGCAGTTCTTC; CDR3aa: CATSRSGGEQFF
v_gene: TRBV27; j_gene: TRBJ2-1; abundance: once; d_gene: .; CDR3nt: TGTGCCAGCAGTTGGGGGGCGCAGAACAATGAGCAGTTCTTC; CDR3aa: CASSWGAQNNEQFF
v_gene: TRBV6-2/TRBV6-3; j_gene: TRBJ2-2; abundance: .; d_gene: TRBD1; CDR3nt: TGTGCCAGCAGTTACCCCCGGACAGGGTATGGCGGGGAGCTGTTTTTT; CDR3aa: CASSYPRTGYGGELFF
v_gene: TRBV6-2/TRBV6-3; j_gene: TRBJ2-3; abundance: many; d_gene: TRBD1; CDR3nt: TGTGCCAGCAGTTACTCTGGGACAGGCCTTAATACGCAGTATTTT; CDR3aa: CASSYSGTGLNTQYF
v_gene: TRBV6-1; j_gene: TRBJ2-7; abundance: few; d_gene: TRBD1; CDR3nt: TGTGCCAGCAGGCAGTCGACAGGGAAAGAGCAGTACTTC; CDR3aa: CASRQSTGKEQYF
v_gene: TRBV12-3/TRBV12-4; j_gene: TRBJ2-1; abundance: .; d_gene: .; CDR3nt: TGTGCCAGCAGGGAGGGGTGGGAGAGCTCCTGCAATGAGCAGTCCTTC; CDR3aa: CASREGWESSCNEQSF
v_gene: TRBV5-6; j_gene: TRBJ1-2; abundance: .; d_gene: TRBD1; CDR3nt: TGTGCCAGCAGTTCGGACAGGGGCGTCTATGGCTACACCTTC; CDR3aa: CASSSDRGVYGYTF
v_gene: TRBV2; j_gene: TRBJ2-7; abundance: many; d_gene: TRBD1; CDR3nt: TGTGCCAGCAGCCAACAGGGGAACGAGCAGTACTTC; CDR3aa: CASSQQGNEQYF
v_gene: TRBV9; j_gene: TRBJ2-1; abundance: .; d_gene: TRBD1; CDR3nt: TGTGCCAGCAGCGTAGAACCGAGGACAGGGACCAATGAGCAGTTCTTC; CDR3aa: CASSVEPRTGTNEQFF
v_gene: TRBV27; j_gene: TRBJ1-1; abundance: .; d_gene: TRBD1; CDR3nt: TGTGCCAGCAGTCCCAGGGGGAGTATGAACACTGAAGCTTTCTTT; CDR3aa: CASSPRGSMNTEAFF
v_gene: TRBV29-1; j_gene: TRBJ1-1; abundance: many; d_gene: .; CDR3nt: TGCAGCGTCCGGACCGGATTTAACACTGAAGCTTTCTTT; CDR3aa: CSVRTGFNTEAFF
v_gene: TRBV11-2; j_gene: TRBJ2-5; abundance: many; d_gene: .; CDR3nt: TGTGCCAGCAGCAAACGTACAAGGGGGGAATCAACGTACCAAGAGACCCAGTACTTC; CDR3aa: CASSKRTRGESTYQETQYF